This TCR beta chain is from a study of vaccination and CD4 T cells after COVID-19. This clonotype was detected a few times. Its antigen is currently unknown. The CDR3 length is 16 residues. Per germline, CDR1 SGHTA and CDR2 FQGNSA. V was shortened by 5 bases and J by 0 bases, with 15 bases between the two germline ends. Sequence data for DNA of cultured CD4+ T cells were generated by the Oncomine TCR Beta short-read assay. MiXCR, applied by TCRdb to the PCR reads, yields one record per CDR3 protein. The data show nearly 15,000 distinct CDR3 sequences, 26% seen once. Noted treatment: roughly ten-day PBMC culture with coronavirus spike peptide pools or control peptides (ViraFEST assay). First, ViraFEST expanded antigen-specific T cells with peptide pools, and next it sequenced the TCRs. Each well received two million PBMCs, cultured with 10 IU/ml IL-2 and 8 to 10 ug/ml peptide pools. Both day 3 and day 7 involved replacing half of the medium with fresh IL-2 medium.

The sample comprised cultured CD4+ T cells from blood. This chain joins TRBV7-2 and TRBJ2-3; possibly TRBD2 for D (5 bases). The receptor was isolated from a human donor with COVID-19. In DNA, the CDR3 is TGTGCCAGCAGCACTCCCCGGGGAGTAAGCACAGATACGCAGTATTTT. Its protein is CASSTPRGVSTDTQYF.